This entry lists 18 T cell receptor beta chains sequenced from one sample in a study of blood T cells in healthy people across ages (dated by TCRdb to about 2015). The library came from 5' RACE. The reads were generated on an Illumina HiSeq 2500. A second PCR of roughly 7 to 12 cycles was run with a J-beta primer mix and a sample-barcoded 5' primer. In-frame beta chains were kept once TCRdb had trimmed the public reads at Q25 with fastp and called clones with MiXCR. Duplicate CDR3 protein sequences are folded into a single record with the most common DNA and genes. Present in this sample are 1.5 million to 1.9 million distinct CDR3 sequences, roughly 43% of which were seen just once. Approximately 4% of the sample goes to the ten largest clones. Sample: blood. Receptor source: a young woman in good health.

This clonotype showed up just a few times. This sequence joins TRBV7-9 and TRBJ2-7, with 10 nucleotides matching TRBD1. Looked up from germline, CDR1 is SEHNR and CDR2 is FQNEAQ (reference sequence). The CDR3 extends over 16 amino acids. Trimming at V came to 5 bases and at J to 5 bases, leaving 12 bases not matched to a gene. The CDR3 spells CASSIQGQGHNHEQYF. The CDR3 bases are TGTGCCAGCAGCATACAGGGACAGGGGCATAACCACGAGCAGTACTTC.

The genes are TRBV27 and TRBJ2-3; 14 bases align to TRBD2. The V segment lost 2 bases and the J segment 0 bases; nucleotides outside the gene matches: 4. CDR3 size: 18 residues. Germline V gene sequence: CDR1 MNHEY, CDR2 SMNVEV (reference sequence). The CDR3 reads CASSLRGLAGGSTDTQYF. In DNA form, the CDR3 reads TGTGCCAGCAGTTTACGAGGACTAGCGGGGGGCAGCACAGATACGCAGTATTTT.

The rearrangement joins TRBV7-2 to TRBJ2-1; tentatively, D is TRBD1 (6 bases). CDR3 size: 12 residues. Germline CDR1 is SGHTA and CDR2 is FQGNSA. V lost 4 bases and J lost 10, with 11 bases in between. The CDR3: CASSSPGQEQFF. CDR3 sequence (DNA): TGTGCCAGCAGCTCCCCAGGACAGGAGCAGTTCTTC.

The V gene is TRBV6-4, the J gene TRBJ2-1; 8 nucleotides align to TRBD1. Germline V gene sequence: CDR1 MRHNA, CDR2 SNTAGT. Trimming took 5 bases from V and 0 from J; bases not matched to a gene: 6. This CDR3 is 16 amino acids long. CDR3 bases: TGTGCCAGCAGTAAACAGGGGGAAGGCTCCTACAATGAGCAGTTCTTC. Protein: CASSKQGEGSYNEQFF.

There are a few counts of this clonotype. The rearrangement uses TRBV10-3 and TRBJ2-5, with D possibly TRBD1 on 5 matching bases. This CDR3 contains 16 residues. Germline CDR1 reads ENHRY; CDR2 reads SYGVKD. Deletions cut 8 bases from V and 2 bases from J, with 21 bases between. The CDR3: CAIGRGAVVGQETQYF. The CDR3 nucleotides read TGTGCCATCGGACGTGGGGCCGTCGTCGGTCAAGAGACCCAGTACTTC.

The chain links TRBV20-1 to TRBJ2-7; a possible D gene is TRBD1 (5 bases). Germline V gene lookup returns CDR1 DFQATT and CDR2 SNEGSKA (reference sequence). V lost 3 bases to trimming and J lost 2 bases, with 14 bases between them. The CDR3 consists of 14 residues. The chain's CDR3 is CSASPAGFTYEQYF. CDR3 DNA: TGCAGTGCTAGCCCGGCAGGGTTTACCTACGAGCAGTACTTC.

This clonotype occurred a few times. CDR3 sequence (DNA): TGTGCCAGCAGATCCCGCGGGGGGAGGCGGACTGAAGCTTTCTTT. It codes for CASRSRGGRRTEAFF. V is TRBV27 and J is TRBJ1-1, with D maybe TRBD1 (5 bases). V gave up 6 bases and J gave up 5 bases, with 19 bases separating them. The CDR3 extends over 15 amino acids. Germline V gives CDR1 MNHEY, CDR2 SMNVEV (reference sequence).

The chain has TRBV27 and TRBJ2-7, with D uncertain. The CDR3 loop spans 13 amino acids. V was shortened by 2 bases and J by 2 bases, with 7 bases between the two germline ends. From germline, CDR1 is MNHEY and CDR2 SMNVEV (reference sequence). CDR3 bases: TGTGCCAGCAGTTTAACTCAAACCTACGAGCAGTACTTC. Encoded protein: CASSLTQTYEQYF.

The chain couples TRBV12-3 or TRBV12-4 to TRBJ2-3; tentative D call: TRBD2 (5 bases). The length of the CDR3 is 14 residues. V was cut by 3 bases and J by 1 base, with 8 bases left in between. The DNA of the CDR3 is TGTGCCAGCAGTTTTCTGGAGGGCACAGATACGCAGTATTTT. The encoded protein is CASSFLEGTDTQYF.

The rearrangement joins TRBV6-5 to TRBJ2-7; 7 nucleotides line up with TRBD2. There are 13 residues in the CDR3. The germline gives CDR1 MNHEY, CDR2 SVGAGI. V dropped 6 bases and J dropped 4; count of bases not matched to a gene: 6. CDR3 protein: CASRPGGPYEQYF. The CDR3 nucleotides read TGTGCCAGCAGGCCGGGGGGTCCATACGAGCAGTACTTC.

As regards this clonotype: Germline is not matched at one junction end, which may reflect a read error. This rearrangement joins TRBV20-1 to TRBJ1-2; no clear D. The CDR3 length is 13 residues. The germline CDR1 and CDR2 sequences are DFQATT and SNEGSKA (reference sequence). The DNA for the CDR3 is TGCAGCGCACTCGGGCTGCGAGGCGATGGCCACACCTTC. It encodes CSALGLRGDGHTF.

In nucleotides, the CDR3 is TGTGCCAGCAGCTGGATCAGGGCTGCTAGCACAGATACGCAGTATTTT. It translates to CASSWIRAASTDTQYF. The chain is built from TRBV6-2 or TRBV6-3 and TRBJ2-3, with a tentative D call TRBD1 (5 bases). The length of the CDR3 is 16 residues. The germline CDR1 and CDR2 sequences are MNHEY and SVGEGT. Trimming cost V 6 bases and J 0 bases, with 16 bases left between them.

V and J are TRBV3-1 and TRBJ1-2; a possible D gene is TRBD1 (5 bases). Trimming left V 2 bases short and J 1 base short, with 11 bases between. The germline CDR1 and CDR2 sequences are LGHDT and YNNKEL (reference sequence). This CDR3 has 15 amino acids. The CDR3 loop reads CASSQRDGFNYGYTF. The CDR3 nucleotides are TGTGCCAGCAGCCAAAGGGACGGTTTTAACTATGGCTACACCTTC.

This clonotype occurred once. The V call is TRBV5-1, the J call TRBJ2-5, with 9 bases identical to TRBD2. V lost 2 bases to trimming and J lost 5 bases; unmatched junction nucleotides: 4. Germline lookup yields CDR1 SGHRS and CDR2 YFSETQ. CDR3 length: 14 residues. CDR3 in DNA: TGCGCCAGCAGCTTTAGCGGGAGACCCGAGACCCAGTACTTC. It is translated as CASSFSGRPETQYF.

A few counts support this clonotype. The chain carries TRBV6-5 and TRBJ2-2, with a weak D call TRBD2 (5 bases). V lost 5 bases, J lost 5 bases, and 9 bases lay in between. CDR3 length equals 13 residues. CDR1 is MNHEY and CDR2 is SVGAGI in the germline V gene. CDR3 sequence: CASSARVTGELFF. The CDR3 region has the DNA TGTGCCAGCAGTGCGAGGGTGACCGGGGAGCTGTTTTTT.

This clonotype was counted between two and nine times. In DNA, the CDR3 is TGCAGCGTTGAATCCCGTCTGGAAGAGACCCAGTACTTC. Translating gives CSVESRLEETQYF. The genes are TRBV29-1 and TRBJ2-5; the D is unclear. The CDR3 runs to 13 residues. Deletions cut 2 bases from V and 3 bases from J, with 10 bases between. CDR1 SQVTM and CDR2 ANQGSEA come from the germline V gene.

There are a few counts of this clonotype. V gene TRBV18 combines with J gene TRBJ1-5, with D unclear. Germline V CDR1 and CDR2: KGHSH, LQKENI. Trimming took 2 bases from V and 0 from J, leaving 11 bases between them. The CDR3 has 16 amino acids. The CDR3 DNA reads as TGTGCCAGCTCACCAGAAGCCAGGCGTAGCAATCAGCCCCAGCATTTT. The encoded protein is CASSPEARRSNQPQHF.

V usage is TRBV5-1 and J usage is TRBJ1-2, with D uncertain. The CDR3 covers 14 residues. Germline assignment: CDR1 SGHRS and CDR2 YFSETQ. V shed 6 bases and J shed 6 bases, with 18 bases lying between them. CDR3 amino acids: CASMPSGTHHGYTF. CDR3 DNA sequence: TGCGCCAGCATGCCTTCGGGAACCCACCATGGCTACACCTTC.